The T cell receptor beta chain under discussion was sequenced for a study of CD8 T cells in ankylosing spondylitis. Per the germline V gene, CDR1 is MNHEY and CDR2 is SVGAGI. This CDR3 is built from 13 residues. V lost 4 bases and J 8 bases, leaving 12 bases between the germline ends. Quantitative 5'-RACE with molecular barcodes generated TCR beta libraries. TCRdb processed the 5' RACE reads anew with MiXCR; each CDR3 protein has one entry. Among about 360,000 distinct CDR3 sequences listed, roughly 20% were seen once. The sequence was collected from a male donor with ankylosing spondylitis or in good health (not recorded which). Sequencing was carried out using blood, either unsorted or a sorted T cell fraction (not recorded which). The gene calls are TRBV6-5 and TRBJ2-1; no definite D call. The CDR3 region has the DNA TGTGCCAGCAGTTTCGGCAGGCTCGATGAGCAGTTCTTC. Its translation is CASSFGRLDEQFF.